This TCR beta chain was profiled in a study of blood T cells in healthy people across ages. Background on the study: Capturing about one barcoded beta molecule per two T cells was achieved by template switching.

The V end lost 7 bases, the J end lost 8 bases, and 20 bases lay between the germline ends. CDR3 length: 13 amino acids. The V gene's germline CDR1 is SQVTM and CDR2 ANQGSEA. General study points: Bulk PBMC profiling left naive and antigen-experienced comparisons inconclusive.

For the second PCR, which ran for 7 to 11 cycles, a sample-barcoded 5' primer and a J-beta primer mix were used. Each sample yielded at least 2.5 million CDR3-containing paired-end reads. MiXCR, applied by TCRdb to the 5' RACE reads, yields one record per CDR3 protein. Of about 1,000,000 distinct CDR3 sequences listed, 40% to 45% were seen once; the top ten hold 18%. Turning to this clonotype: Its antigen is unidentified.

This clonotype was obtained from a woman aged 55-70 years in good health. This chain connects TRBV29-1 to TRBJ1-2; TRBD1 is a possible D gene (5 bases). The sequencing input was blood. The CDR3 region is CSAHGGASGGYTF. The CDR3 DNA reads TGCAGCGCACACGGTGGGGCATCGGGGGGCTACACCTTC.